The 11 T cell receptor beta chains below were found in one sample sequenced in a study of T cell clonotyping in hematopoietic cell transplantation. Sequencing used immunoSEQ multiplex PCR; TCRdb keeps in-frame clones, though not all of them. In the table there are around 37,000 clones, 95% of which are singletons. The sequenced sample consisted of peripheral blood mononuclear cells. Receptor source: a man under 40 in good health. Some clones in this sample may be carry-over from other donors' samples.

The chain uses TRBV7-3 and TRBJ2-5; 14 nucleotides match TRBD2. Germline V gene lookup returns CDR1 SGHTA and CDR2 FQGTGA. V shed 5 bases, J shed 4 bases, and the junction held 3 bases outside the gene matches. The CDR3 is made up of 15 amino acids. DNA for the CDR3: TGTGCCAGCAGCCGACTAGCGGGAGGGGGAGAGACCCAGTACTTC. Protein sequence: CASSRLAGGGETQYF.

The chain is built from TRBV29-1 and TRBJ2-2; no clear D gene. The CDR3 consists of 12 residues. CDR1 and CDR2 from the germline V gene are SQVTM and ANQGSEA. V was cut by 7 bases and J by 5 bases, with 11 bases left in between. CDR3 protein: CSARKQTGELFF. DNA for the CDR3: TGCAGCGCCAGGAAGCAGACCGGGGAGCTGTTTTTT.

The genes are TRBV27 and TRBJ2-2; TRBD2 is a possible D gene (6 bases). Deletions cut 5 bases from V and 2 bases from J, with 24 bases between. This CDR3 region has 19 residues. Looked up from germline, CDR1 is MNHEY and CDR2 is SMNVEV (reference sequence). The CDR3 is CASSILMGTPNLNTGELFF. The CDR3 coding sequence is TGTGCCAGCAGTATACTGATGGGGACTCCAAATCTCAACACCGGGGAGCTGTTTTTT.

The V call is TRBV5-1, the J call TRBJ2-1; perhaps D is TRBD1 or TRBD2 (6 bases each). This CDR3 has 14 amino acids. Germline values: CDR1 SGHRS, CDR2 YFSETQ. Deletions cut 4 bases from V and 5 bases from J, with 13 bases between. CDR3 amino acids: CASSNWRDNNEQFF. CDR3 nucleotides: TGCGCCAGCAGCAATTGGCGGGACAACAATGAGCAGTTCTTC.

The chain is built from TRBV15 and TRBJ2-1; 7 nucleotides agree with TRBD2. Germline-derived CDR1 and CDR2 are LNHNV and YYDKDF (reference sequence). This CDR3 is 15 amino acids long. The V and J ends lost 4 bases and 5 bases, in that order; junction bases with no gene match: 8. The CDR3 loop reads CATSTRASGDNEQFF. The DNA for the CDR3 is TGTGCCACCAGCACTCGGGCTAGCGGAGACAATGAGCAGTTCTTC.

The chain has TRBV7-3 and TRBJ2-3; tentatively, D is TRBD2 (5 bases). Trimming removed 1 base from V and 2 bases from J, with 10 bases in between. Germline values: CDR1 SGHTA, CDR2 FQGTGA. This CDR3 spans 15 amino acids. CDR3 bases: TGTGCCAGCAGCTTAATCCCCGGGATCACAGATACGCAGTATTTT. Translation: CASSLIPGITDTQYF.

This clone counts as medium-sized. The gene calls are TRBV11-2 and TRBJ1-2, with 9 bases that match TRBD1. The ends lost 1 base at V and 3 bases at J; junction bases unmatched: 6. The germline CDR1 and CDR2 sequences are SGHAT and FQNNGV. This CDR3 spans 16 amino acids. In DNA, the CDR3 is TGTGCCAGCAGCTTAGTCGGACAGGGGAAGGACTATGGCTACACCTTC. This sequence encodes CASSLVGQGKDYGYTF.

The chain is built from TRBV29-1 and TRBJ1-1; 8 bases align to TRBD1. The junction had 4 bases not matched to a gene; V was cut back by 7 bases and J by 3 bases. CDR1 SQVTM and CDR2 ANQGSEA come from the germline V gene. This CDR3 is built from 12 residues. Here the CDR3 reads CSADRGDTEAFF. The CDR3 nucleotides read TGCAGCGCCGACAGGGGCGACACTGAAGCTTTCTTT.

The chain recombines TRBV13 with TRBJ2-2, with 8 bases matching TRBD2. CDR1 and CDR2 (germline): PRHDT, FYEKMQ (reference sequence). The V segment lost 5 bases and the J segment 0 bases; nucleotides outside the gene matches: 2. The CDR3 totals 15 residues. The CDR3 region is CASSPGLANTGELFF. In DNA, the CDR3 is TGTGCCAGCAGCCCGGGACTAGCGAACACCGGGGAGCTGTTTTTT.

This sequence joins TRBV29-1 and TRBJ2-5; possibly TRBD2 for D (5 bases). Per germline, CDR1 SQVTM and CDR2 ANQGSEA. This CDR3 comprises 15 residues. Trimming stripped 0 bases from V and 6 bases from J, with 17 bases between. The CDR3 DNA reads TGCAGCGTTGAAGATATAAAAGGGCCGGGGAAGACCCAGTACTTC. It encodes CSVEDIKGPGKTQYF.

The genes are TRBV6-5 and TRBJ2-4; 8 bases align to TRBD1. In germline, CDR1 is MNHEY, CDR2 SVGAGI. This CDR3 contains 16 residues. Trimming at V came to 2 bases and at J to 2 bases, leaving 5 bases not matched to a gene. The CDR3 loop is CASSYAPGGSKNIQYF. The CDR3, as DNA: TGTGCCAGCAGTTACGCCCCAGGGGGCTCCAAAAACATTCAGTACTTC.